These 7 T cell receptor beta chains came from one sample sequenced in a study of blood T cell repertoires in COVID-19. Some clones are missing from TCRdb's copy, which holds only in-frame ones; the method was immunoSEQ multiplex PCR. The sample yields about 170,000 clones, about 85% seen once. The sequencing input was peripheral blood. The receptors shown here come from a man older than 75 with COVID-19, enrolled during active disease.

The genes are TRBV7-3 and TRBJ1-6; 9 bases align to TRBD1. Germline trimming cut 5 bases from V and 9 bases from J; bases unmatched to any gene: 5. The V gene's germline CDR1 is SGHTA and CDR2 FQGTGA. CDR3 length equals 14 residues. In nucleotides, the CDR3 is TGTGCCAGCAGCCCGGGACAGGGCGGTTCACCCCTCCACTTT. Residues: CASSPGQGGSPLHF.

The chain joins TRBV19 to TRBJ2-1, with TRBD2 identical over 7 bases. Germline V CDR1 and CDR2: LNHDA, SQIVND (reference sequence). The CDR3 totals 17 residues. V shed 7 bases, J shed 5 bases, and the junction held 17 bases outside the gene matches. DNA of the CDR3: TGTGCCAGTATGCTCCACCGAGCCGGGGGGAGCCACAATGAGCAGTTCTTC. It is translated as CASMLHRAGGSHNEQFF.

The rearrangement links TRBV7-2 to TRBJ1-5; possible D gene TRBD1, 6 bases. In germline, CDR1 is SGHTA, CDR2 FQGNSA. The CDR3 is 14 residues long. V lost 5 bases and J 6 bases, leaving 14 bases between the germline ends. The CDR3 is CASSPQGGGQPQHF. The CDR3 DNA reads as TGTGCCAGCAGCCCGCAGGGAGGGGGTCAGCCCCAGCATTTT.

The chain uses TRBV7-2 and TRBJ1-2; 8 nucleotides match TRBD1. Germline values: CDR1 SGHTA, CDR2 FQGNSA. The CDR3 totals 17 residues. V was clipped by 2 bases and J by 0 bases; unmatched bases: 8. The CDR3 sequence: CASSLLWGQEANYGYTF. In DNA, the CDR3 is TGTGCCAGCAGCTTACTATGGGGACAGGAGGCTAACTATGGCTACACCTTC.

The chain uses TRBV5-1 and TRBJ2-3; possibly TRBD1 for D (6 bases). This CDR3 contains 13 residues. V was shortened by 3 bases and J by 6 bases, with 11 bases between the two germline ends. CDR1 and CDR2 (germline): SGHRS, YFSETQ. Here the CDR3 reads CASSSRTADTQYF. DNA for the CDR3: TGCGCCAGCAGCTCCAGGACAGCCGATACGCAGTATTTT. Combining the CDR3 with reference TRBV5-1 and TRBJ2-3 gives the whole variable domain KAGVTQTPRYLIKTRGQQVTLSCSPISGHRSVSWYQQTPGQGLQFLFEYFSETQRNKGNFPGRFSGRQFSNSRSEMNVSTLELGDSALYLCASSSRTADTQYFGPGTRLTVL.

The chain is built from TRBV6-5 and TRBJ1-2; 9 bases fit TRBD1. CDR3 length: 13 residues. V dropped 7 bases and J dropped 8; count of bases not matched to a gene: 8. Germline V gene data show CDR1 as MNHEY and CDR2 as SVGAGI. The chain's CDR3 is CASIRGQGSGYTF. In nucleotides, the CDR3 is TGTGCCAGCATTAGAGGACAGGGGTCCGGCTACACCTTC.

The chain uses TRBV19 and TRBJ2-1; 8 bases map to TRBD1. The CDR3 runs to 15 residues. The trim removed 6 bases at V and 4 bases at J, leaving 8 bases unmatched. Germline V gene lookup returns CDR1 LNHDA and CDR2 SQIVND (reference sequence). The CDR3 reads CASSPPGTGYNEQFF. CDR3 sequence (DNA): TGTGCCAGTAGCCCCCCCGGGACAGGTTACAATGAGCAGTTCTTC. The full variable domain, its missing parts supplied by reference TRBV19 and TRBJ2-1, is DGGITQSPKYLFRKEGQNVTLSCEQNLNHDAMYWYRQDPGQGLRLIYYSQIVNDFQKGDIAEGYSVSREKKESFPLTVTSAQKNPTAFYLCASSPPGTGYNEQFFGPGTRLTVL.